This T cell receptor beta chain was sequenced during a study of blood T cells in healthy people across ages. V lost 5 bases, J lost 11 bases, and 12 bases lay in between. CDR1 SEHNR and CDR2 FQNEAQ come from the germline V gene (reference sequence). This CDR3 comprises 11 residues. A second PCR, run for roughly 7 to 11 cycles, used a sample-barcoded 5' primer plus a J-beta primer mix. Every cDNA was tagged by a template-switch adaptor with 12 random nucleotides. Each CDR3 protein gets one entry after TCRdb re-called the 5' RACE reads with MiXCR. Of more than 650,000 distinct CDR3 sequences listed, 22% were seen once; the top ten hold around a fifth.

This receptor was obtained from a man in his 70s in good health. The sample was blood. The V and J genes are TRBV7-9 and TRBJ2-5; D is ambiguous. The CDR3 region is CASSTTLEQYF. The CDR3 DNA is TGTGCCAGCAGCACTACCCTGGAGCAGTACTTC.